The present TCR beta chain was sequenced within a study of blood T cell repertoires in COVID-19. Study background: Samples representing acute and convalescent COVID-19 were sourced from the United States, Italy and Spain. In each case, the material was cDNA or gDNA derived from T cells, B-cell-depleted T cells, or PBMCs.

There are 16 residues in the CDR3. Germline CDR1 reads MNHNS; CDR2 reads SASEGT. The ends were cut back, 0 bases at V and 3 bases at J, with 14 bases in the middle. Clones were read by immunoSEQ multiplex PCR, and TCRdb kept only the in-frame ones, dropping some. The profile shows some 250,000 clones, over 70% of them singletons. The sequence was obtained from a woman over 75 with acute or convalescent COVID-19. The V gene is TRBV6-1, the J gene TRBJ1-2; D perhaps matches TRBD1 (6 bases). Specimen: peripheral blood. The CDR3 nucleotides read TGTGCCAGCAGTGAAGCGGGGGCAGGGTCCCACTATGGCTACACCTTC. As protein: CASSEAGAGSHYGYTF.